The 32 T cell receptor beta chains listed next were all sequenced from one sample in a study of CD8+CD57+ T cells in acquired aplastic anemia. It was genomic DNA that served as the template for profiling TCR beta VDJ and CDR3. TCRdb used MiXCR to reprocess the reads, holding one entry per CDR3 protein. The table lists around 200,000 distinct CDR3 sequences, approximately 49% of them singletons. Sequenced: sorted CD4+, CD8+, or CD8+CD57+ T cells (not recorded which) from PBMCs. These receptors came from a human donor in good health, serving as a control.

This clonotype was recorded many times. The chain couples TRBV15 to TRBJ1-1, with D unresolved. The CDR3 loop spans 15 amino acids. The ends were cut back, 2 bases at V and 6 bases at J, with 16 bases in the middle. The germline V gene encodes CDR1 LNHNV and CDR2 YYDKDF (reference sequence). DNA for the CDR3: TGTGCCACCAGCAGACACTCGGCGGGATCTGCTGAAGCTTTCTTT. Translating gives CATSRHSAGSAEAFF.

The sample holds many counts of this clonotype. The gene calls are TRBV2 and TRBJ2-7; D is unresolved. CDR1 and CDR2 from the germline V gene are SNHLY and FYNNEI. Trimming stripped 2 bases from V and 4 bases from J, with 6 bases between. The CDR3 has 12 amino acids. Here the CDR3 reads CASSETRYEQYF. The CDR3 bases are TGTGCCAGCAGTGAAACGCGTTACGAGCAGTACTTC.

CDR3 sequence: CAISSPRQNTGELFF. The CDR3 DNA reads TGTGCCATCAGCTCCCCCCGGCAAAACACCGGGGAGCTGTTTTTT. The chain joins TRBV10-3 to TRBJ2-2; no reliable D call. V dropped 6 bases and J dropped 2 bases, with 13 bases sitting between them. The CDR3 contains 15 residues. The germline V gene has CDR1 ENHRY and CDR2 SYGVKD.

V is TRBV9 and J is TRBJ2-3, with TRBD2 identical over 8 bases. In germline, CDR1 is SGDLS, CDR2 YYNGEE. The CDR3 has 15 residues. With 0 bases clipped from V and 4 bases from J, the junction kept 4 bases outside the gene matches. CDR3 bases: TGTGCCAGCAGCGTAGCCGGGGGGGCACCAGATACGCAGTATTTT. It specifies CASSVAGGAPDTQYF.

This clonotype was detected ten times or more. This rearrangement joins TRBV5-1 to TRBJ1-1, with 7 bases that match TRBD1. CDR1 is SGHRS, CDR2 YFSETQ, per germline. The V gene end was trimmed by 6 bases and the J gene end by 2 bases; junction bases not matched to a gene: 10. CDR3 length equals 15 residues. CDR3 in amino acids: CASMTGLGDNTEAFF. The CDR3 DNA reads TGCGCCAGCATGACAGGGTTGGGGGATAACACTGAAGCTTTCTTT.

For this clonotype: One end of the junction does not line up with germline, which may come from a read error. This chain links TRBV7-2 with TRBJ2-7; 9 bases are a match to TRBD1. The length of the CDR3 is 17 residues. The germline gives CDR1 SGHTA, CDR2 FQGNSA. The CDR3 is CASSQDYPGQGIYVQYF. CDR3 DNA: TGTGCCAGCAGCCAAGATTATCCGGGACAGGGAATATACGTGCAGTACTTC.

This clonotype was picked up many times. The chain joins TRBV5-1 to TRBJ1-1; 7 nucleotides align to TRBD1. Trimming removed 4 bases from V and 4 bases from J; junction bases left unmatched: 1. There are 12 residues in the CDR3. The germline CDR1 and CDR2 sequences are SGHRS and YFSETQ. The chain's CDR3 is CASSRDSTEAFF. The CDR3 DNA reads as TGCGCCAGCAGCCGGGACAGCACTGAAGCTTTCTTT.

This clonotype was seen many times. This chain links TRBV6-2 or TRBV6-3 with TRBJ1-1; unclear D gene. The CDR3 runs to 14 residues. Germline lookup yields CDR1 MNHEY and CDR2 SVGEGT. V shed 5 bases and J shed 4 bases, with 14 bases lying between them. CDR3 sequence: CASSPAPGITEAFF. The CDR3 coding sequence is TGTGCCAGCAGTCCCGCCCCGGGGATCACTGAAGCTTTCTTT.

This clonotype has at least ten counts. The chain has TRBV15 and TRBJ2-5; D may match TRBD1 or TRBD2 (6 bases each). This CDR3 spans 14 amino acids. Trimming stripped 1 base from V and 1 base from J, with 7 bases between. Germline CDR1 reads LNHNV; CDR2 reads YYDKDF (reference sequence). Here the CDR3 reads CATSRGGAQETQYF. The CDR3 bases are TGTGCCACCAGCAGAGGGGGGGCCCAAGAGACCCAGTACTTC.

This clonotype has ten or more counts. The rearrangement uses TRBV5-1 and TRBJ2-2; the match to TRBD2 covers 8 bases. V gave up 3 bases and J gave up 0 bases; unmatched junction bases: 4. The V gene's germline CDR1 is SGHRS and CDR2 YFSETQ. This CDR3 spans 16 amino acids. DNA of the CDR3: TGCGCCAGCAGCTATAGCGGGGCGCCGAACACCGGGGAGCTGTTTTTT. Translated: CASSYSGAPNTGELFF. The full variable domain, completed using reference TRBV5-1 and TRBJ2-2, is KAGVTQTPRYLIKTRGQQVTLSCSPISGHRSVSWYQQTPGQGLQFLFEYFSETQRNKGNFPGRFSGRQFSNSRSEMNVSTLELGDSALYLCASSYSGAPNTGELFFGEGSRLTVL.

The chain has TRBV5-1 and TRBJ1-1; 8 nucleotides match TRBD1. The trim removed 4 bases at V and 4 bases at J, leaving 9 bases unmatched. Germline CDR1 and CDR2: SGHRS and YFSETQ. CDR3 length: 15 residues. The CDR3 DNA is TGCGCCAGCAGCCCGGAGGGGCAGGGGGCCACTGAAGCTTTCTTT. Its translation: CASSPEGQGATEAFF.

This chain joins TRBV7-8 and TRBJ2-7; D is unclear. This CDR3 region has 16 residues. Between the trimmed V and J ends, which lost 3 bases and 3 bases, there was a span of 18 bases. Germline V gene lookup returns CDR1 SGHVS and CDR2 FQNEAQ. CDR3 sequence reads: CASSLGPKVGFYEQYF. CDR3 DNA sequence: TGTGCCAGCAGCTTGGGCCCAAAGGTGGGCTTCTACGAGCAGTACTTC.

Comments on this clonotype: A much larger clone lies one base from this, so it may be a read error. The genes are TRBV6-5 and TRBJ2-3, with D perhaps TRBD2 (5 bases). The germline V gene encodes CDR1 MNHEY and CDR2 SVGAGI. This CDR3 has 14 residues. The chain's CDR3 is CASSHSQRADTQYF. In DNA form, the CDR3 reads TGTGCCAGCAGTCACTCTCAGAGGGCAGATACGCAGTATTTT.

This chain connects TRBV19 to TRBJ2-6; TRBD1 matches at 8 bases. Germline loops: CDR1 LNHDA, CDR2 SQIVND (reference sequence). The CDR3 loop spans 22 amino acids. Losses at the gene ends were 6 bases for V and 4 bases for J; bases not matched to a gene: 26. CDR3 protein: CASSEQGQVREALTHGANVLTF. Written as DNA, the CDR3 is TGTGCCAGTAGCGAACAGGGACAGGTCCGTGAGGCACTAACTCACGGGGCCAACGTCCTGACTTTC.

CDR3 protein: CASSEDPGGNTEAFF. The CDR3 DNA reads as TGTGCCAGCAGTGAAGACCCGGGGGGGAACACTGAAGCTTTCTTT. V and J are TRBV25-1 and TRBJ1-1; possibly TRBD1 for D (5 bases). Deletions cut 2 bases from V and 1 base from J, with 11 bases between. The CDR3 contains 15 residues. Per germline, CDR1 MGHDK and CDR2 SYGVNS.

V usage is TRBV15 and J usage is TRBJ1-1; D call uncertain. The V and J ends lost 4 bases and 1 base respectively, with 7 bases between them. Germline-derived CDR1 and CDR2 are LNHNV and YYDKDF (reference sequence). The CDR3 is made up of 13 amino acids. Written as DNA, the CDR3 is TGTGCCACCAGCACCGCAGGGAACACTGAAGCTTTCTTT. It codes for CATSTAGNTEAFF.

This clonotype was seen repeatedly, ten times or more. This chain links TRBV20-1 with TRBJ2-3; 11 nucleotides line up with TRBD2. Germline-derived CDR1 and CDR2 are DFQATT and SNEGSKA (reference sequence). V gave up 6 bases and J gave up 2 bases; unmatched junction bases: 7. The CDR3 loop spans 15 amino acids. The CDR3 region has the DNA TGCAGTGCCGCCAATAGCGGGGGGGCCACAGATACGCAGTATTTT. Encoded protein: CSAANSGGATDTQYF.

The CDR3 DNA sequence: TGCAGTGCCTCGGAGGGGATAAACATTCAGTACTTC. Translating it yields CSASEGINIQYF. The chain is built from TRBV20-1 and TRBJ2-4; tentatively, D is TRBD2 (6 bases). There are 12 residues in the CDR3. CDR1 and CDR2 (germline): DFQATT, SNEGSKA (reference sequence). Trimming cost V 6 bases and J 6 bases, with 12 bases left between them.

The V and J genes are TRBV20-1 and TRBJ1-2, with 10 bases identical to TRBD1. CDR3 length: 13 residues. CDR1 is DFQATT, CDR2 SNEGSKA, per germline (reference sequence). V gave up 6 bases and J gave up 4 bases; unmatched junction bases: 5. This CDR3 reads CSASGTGVYGYTF. The DNA for the CDR3 is TGCAGTGCCAGCGGGACAGGGGTCTATGGCTACACCTTC.

The gene calls are TRBV9 and TRBJ2-5; D possibly uses TRBD1 or TRBD2 (6 bases each). The germline CDR1 and CDR2 sequences are SGDLS and YYNGEE. V was trimmed by 4 bases and J by 5 bases, leaving 21 bases between them. The length of the CDR3 is 16 residues. CDR3 sequence reads: CASSITGRPGGETQYF. Written as DNA, the CDR3 is TGTGCCAGCAGCATCACAGGGAGACCCGGGGGTGAGACCCAGTACTTC.

The chain combines TRBV19 with TRBJ2-2, with 7 bases aligning to TRBD1. Germline CDR1 and CDR2: LNHDA and SQIVND (reference sequence). The CDR3 contains 14 residues. The V and J ends lost 7 bases and 2 bases, in that order; junction bases with no gene match: 4. The CDR3 loop is CASTRTGNTGELFF. CDR3 sequence (DNA): TGTGCCAGTACCCGGACAGGCAACACCGGGGAGCTGTTTTTT.

The V and J genes are TRBV7-9 and TRBJ2-2, with 7 bases matching TRBD2. The CDR3 runs 15 residues. Trimming cost V 4 bases and J 4 bases; bases outside gene matches: 6. The germline gives CDR1 SEHNR, CDR2 FQNEAQ (reference sequence). Here the CDR3 reads CASSWSRGSTGELFF. DNA of the CDR3: TGTGCCAGCAGCTGGTCGCGGGGGAGCACCGGGGAGCTGTTTTTT.

This clonotype was detected many times. The chain has TRBV10-3 and TRBJ2-2; TRBD2 agrees at 14 bases. V lost 7 bases to trimming and J lost 5 bases; unmatched junction nucleotides: 3. Germline V gene data show CDR1 as ENHRY and CDR2 as SYGVKD. This CDR3 comprises 15 residues. The chain's CDR3 is CAITGLAGGTGELFF. The CDR3 DNA follows: TGTGCCATCACCGGACTAGCGGGGGGAACCGGGGAGCTGTTTTTT.

This clonotype appeared a few times. The gene calls are TRBV19 and TRBJ2-7; D possibly corresponds to TRBD2 (6 bases). Germline V gene sequence: CDR1 LNHDA, CDR2 SQIVND (reference sequence). V was pared by 3 bases and J by 3 bases, with 15 bases between. The CDR3 sequence is 15 residues long. CDR3 DNA: TGTGCCAGTAGTATTACGGAGGGGTATGGCTACGAGCAGTACTTC. It is translated as CASSITEGYGYEQYF.

The chain carries TRBV7-2 and TRBJ2-7, with a weak D call TRBD2 (6 bases). CDR3 length equals 14 residues. The germline V gene has CDR1 SGHTA and CDR2 FQGNSA. V lost 1 base to trimming and J lost 6 bases, with 13 bases between them. CDR3 sequence reads: CASSLELAGSEQYV. CDR3 DNA: TGTGCCAGCAGCTTAGAATTGGCGGGAAGCGAGCAGTACGTC.

This clonotype has ten or more counts. The rearrangement joins TRBV5-1 to TRBJ2-7; TRBD1 aligns across 7 bases. The germline CDR1 and CDR2 sequences are SGHRS and YFSETQ. The junction had 6 bases not matched to a gene; V was cut back by 5 bases and J by 4 bases. There are 13 residues in the CDR3. The CDR3: CASSTGELYEQYF. The CDR3 region has the DNA TGCGCCAGCAGTACAGGGGAACTTTACGAGCAGTACTTC.

The rearrangement joins TRBV29-1 to TRBJ2-7; 7 bases match TRBD2. Trimming removed 6 bases from V and 3 bases from J; junction bases left unmatched: 8. Germline V gene lookup returns CDR1 SQVTM and CDR2 ANQGSEA. This CDR3 is built from 13 residues. This CDR3 is CSVTRLADYEQYF. The CDR3 DNA follows: TGCAGCGTGACCAGACTAGCAGACTACGAGCAGTACTTC.

The chain couples TRBV10-1 to TRBJ2-5, with 7 nucleotides matching TRBD1. Germline V lookup: CDR1 WNHNN, CDR2 SYGVQD (reference sequence). V was clipped by 2 bases and J by 1 base; unmatched bases: 4. This CDR3 contains 15 residues. CDR3 sequence reads: CASSEGTVSQETQYF. In nucleotides, the CDR3 is TGCGCCAGCAGTGAGGGGACAGTCTCCCAAGAGACCCAGTACTTC.

This clonotype came up a few times. The chain joins TRBV4-2 to TRBJ2-3, with TRBD2 matching over 10 bases. This CDR3 spans 14 amino acids. In germline, CDR1 is LGHNA, CDR2 YNFKEQ. The J segment lost 2 bases and the V segment lost 10 bases, leaving 6 bases of the junction unmatched. CDR3: CAIRAGGTTDTQYF. The CDR3, as DNA: TGTGCCATCCGAGCGGGGGGGACCACAGATACGCAGTATTTT.

This clonotype came up a few times. The gene calls are TRBV2 and TRBJ2-5; D not resolved. V lost 3 bases and J 3 bases, leaving 8 bases between the germline ends. This CDR3 is built from 13 residues. Germline V gives CDR1 SNHLY, CDR2 FYNNEI. The CDR3 DNA is TGTGCCAGCAGTGACCTGTCGGAAGAGACCCAGTACTTC. As protein: CASSDLSEETQYF.

The table lists this clonotype with many counts. The V gene is TRBV28, the J gene TRBJ2-7; 9 bases fit TRBD2. V lost 9 bases, J lost 4 bases, and 13 bases stayed unmatched. The CDR3 contains 15 residues. Germline values: CDR1 MDHEN, CDR2 SYDVKM. CDR3 sequence reads: CARDIGRGGEYEQYF. The CDR3 nucleotides read TGTGCCAGGGACATAGGACGCGGGGGGGAGTACGAGCAGTACTTC.

This clonotype was recorded many times. The chain couples TRBV11-2 to TRBJ2-3; TRBD2 aligns across 9 bases. With 4 bases clipped from V and 2 bases from J, the junction kept 7 bases outside the gene matches. This CDR3 region has 16 residues. Germline-derived CDR1 and CDR2 are SGHAT and FQNNGV. The CDR3 sequence: CASSSGLAILTDTQYF. For the CDR3, the DNA is TGTGCCAGCAGCTCGGGACTAGCAATACTCACAGATACGCAGTATTTT.